One and the same sample provided the 8 T cell receptor beta chains below, sequenced in a study of CD8 T cells in ankylosing spondylitis. These receptors lack a known antigen. MiXCR was run by TCRdb on the 5' RACE reads, yielding one entry per CDR3 protein. This repertoire shows about 220,000 distinct CDR3 sequences, around 20% found once; its top ten account for 42%. General observations from the study: One TCR beta motif, made up of roughly eight highly homologous variants, appeared characteristic of ankylosing spondylitis blood.

Input material: blood, either unsorted or a sorted T cell fraction (not recorded which). These receptors came from a male donor with ankylosing spondylitis.

This clonotype has at least ten counts. V and J are TRBV5-5 and TRBJ2-1, with 9 positions matching TRBD1. This CDR3 has 15 residues. CDR1 SGHKS and CDR2 YYEKEE come from the germline V gene (reference sequence). V was pared by 2 bases and J by 6 bases, with 6 bases of the junction left unmatched. The DNA for the CDR3 is TGTGCCAGCAGCTTAGCTGACAGGGGGGGCAATGAGCAGTTCTTC. Its translation is CASSLADRGGNEQFF.

This clonotype was picked up a small number of times. The chain recombines TRBV19 with TRBJ2-2; D possibly corresponds to TRBD2 (5 bases). Germline loops: CDR1 LNHDA, CDR2 SQIVND (reference sequence). V shed 2 bases and J shed 0 bases, with 10 bases lying between them. The CDR3 runs 16 residues. The CDR3 bases are TGTGCCAGTAGTATATCCCCCGGGGCGAACACCGGGGAGCTGTTTTTT. Its translation is CASSISPGANTGELFF.

The V gene is TRBV11-2, the J gene TRBJ2-3, with 9 bases lining up with TRBD1. The length of the CDR3 is 17 residues. Trimming cost V 0 bases and J 0 bases; bases outside gene matches: 4. Germline lookup yields CDR1 SGHAT and CDR2 FQNNGV. In DNA form, the CDR3 reads TGTGCCAGCAGCTTAGATCTCGGGACAGGGAGCACAGATACGCAGTATTTT. It translates to CASSLDLGTGSTDTQYF. Full variable domain (missing parts from reference TRBV11-2 and TRBJ2-3): EAGVAQSPRYKIIEKRQSVAFWCNPISGHATLYWYQQILGQGPKLLIQFQNNGVVDDSQLPKDRFSAERLKGVDSTLKIQPAKLEDSAVYLCASSLDLGTGSTDTQYFGPGTRLTVL.

This clonotype occurred a few times. The rearrangement joins TRBV5-5 to TRBJ2-2; TRBD2 matches at 9 bases. The germline CDR1 and CDR2 sequences are SGHKS and YYEKEE (reference sequence). V was clipped by 3 bases and J by 3 bases; unmatched bases: 3. The CDR3 sequence is 15 residues long. CDR3: CASSWGLADTGELFF. CDR3 nucleotide sequence: TGTGCCAGCAGCTGGGGACTAGCCGACACCGGGGAGCTGTTTTTT.

This clonotype appeared a few times. The rearrangement uses TRBV4-3 and TRBJ2-2; 8 nucleotides match TRBD2. CDR1 and CDR2 (germline): LGHNA, YSLEER. This CDR3 comprises 15 residues. After removal of 8 bases from V and 4 bases from J, the junction contained 9 bases not matched to a gene. CDR3 sequence reads: CASGLGRAVTGELFF. CDR3 in DNA: TGCGCCAGCGGACTCGGGAGGGCGGTCACCGGGGAGCTGTTTTTT.

The V call is TRBV5-6, the J call TRBJ1-1, with D hard to call. V was shortened by 0 bases and J by 4 bases, with 7 bases between the two germline ends. Germline V CDR1 and CDR2: SGHDT, YYEEEE. The CDR3 covers 13 residues. The CDR3 reads CASSLVGSTEAFF. The CDR3 coding sequence is TGTGCCAGCAGCTTGGTGGGTAGCACTGAAGCTTTCTTT. The whole variable domain, filled in from reference TRBV5-6 and TRBJ1-1, reads DAGVTQSPTHLIKTRGQQVTLRCSPKSGHDTVSWYQQALGQGPQFIFQYYEEEERQRGNFPDRFSGHQFPNYSSELNVNALLLGDSALYLCASSLVGSTEAFFGQGTRLTVV.

The chain couples TRBV10-2 to TRBJ1-1; D uncertain. This CDR3 has 14 residues. The V end lost 7 bases, the J end lost 0 bases, and 12 bases lay between the germline ends. Germline assignment: CDR1 WSHSY and CDR2 SAAADI. CDR3: CASTEYPVNTEAFF. As DNA, the CDR3 is TGCGCCAGCACTGAATATCCGGTGAACACTGAAGCTTTCTTT.

V usage is TRBV5-1 and J usage is TRBJ2-5; D is possibly TRBD1 (6 bases). Germline loops: CDR1 SGHRS, CDR2 YFSETQ. The V end was cut by 4 bases, the J end by 1 base, with 11 bases between. CDR3 length equals 14 residues. The CDR3 loop reads CASSHWDTQETQYF. CDR3 in DNA: TGCGCCAGCAGCCATTGGGACACCCAAGAGACCCAGTACTTC.